A single sample gave rise to the 32 T cell receptor beta chains below, sequenced in a study of molecular identifiers for immune sequencing clone quantification. MiXCR, run by TCRdb on the PCR reads, gives a single entry per CDR3 protein. Of some 320,000 distinct CDR3 sequences listed, roughly 24% were seen once; the top ten hold about 0.73%. The source material was naive CD8+ T cells from blood, with Jurkat cell RNA spiked in. Subset reported: FACS-sorted CD8+CD4-CCR7+CD45RA+ naive T cells. The receptors originated from a human donor in good health. Some libraries in this study had Jurkat cell RNA spiked in.

The CDR3 DNA reads as TGTGCCAGCAGCCCCGACCGGGGAGCCTACAATGAGCAGTTCTTC. This translates into CASSPDRGAYNEQFF. This chain uses TRBV5-6 with TRBJ2-1, with D perhaps TRBD2 (5 bases). Looked up from germline, CDR1 is SGHDT and CDR2 is YYEEEE. The CDR3 length is 15 residues. Deletions cut 4 bases from V and 2 bases from J, with 13 bases between.

This clonotype occurred many times. The chain joins TRBV7-9 to TRBJ2-5; no clear D. Looked up from germline, CDR1 is SEHNR and CDR2 is FQNEAQ (reference sequence). The germline V and J ends were trimmed by 4 bases and 0 bases, with 9 bases remaining between them. The CDR3 spans 14 residues. CDR3 DNA: TGTGCCAGCAGCTACGAACTGTACCAAGAGACCCAGTACTTC. This codes for CASSYELYQETQYF.

This chain joins TRBV27 and TRBJ2-7; D perhaps matches TRBD1 (6 bases). CDR3 length equals 15 residues. Deletions cut 6 bases from V and 2 bases from J, with 17 bases between. Germline CDR1 is MNHEY and CDR2 is SMNVEV (reference sequence). For the CDR3, the DNA is TGTGCCAGCAGACCGACTTTGGGGGCTGCCTACGAGCAGTACTTC. This gives the protein CASRPTLGAAYEQYF.

On this clonotype: This may come from a read error, since a much larger clone is one base off. In this CDR3 the conserved last residue, phenylalanine or tryptophan, is missing, so a read error is likely. This chain connects TRBV6-2 or TRBV6-3 to TRBJ1-5, with D hard to call. This CDR3 has 15 residues. V was trimmed by 8 bases and J by 6 bases, leaving 20 bases between them. Germline V gene data show CDR1 as MNHEY and CDR2 as SVGEGT. This CDR3 is CASRGTYTGSQPQHS. The CDR3 DNA sequence: TGTGCCAGCCGTGGAACTTACACGGGAAGTCAGCCCCAGCATTCT.

Regarding this clonotype: This may come from a read error, since a much larger clone is one base off. This chain joins TRBV19 and TRBJ1-5, with 7 bases identical to TRBD1. The germline gives CDR1 LNHDA, CDR2 SQIVND (reference sequence). The CDR3 has 15 amino acids. V shed 5 bases, J shed 1 base, and the junction held 5 bases outside the gene matches. CDR3 residues: CASSVGGQSNQPQHF. Written as DNA, the CDR3 is TGTGCCAGTAGTGTAGGGGGACAGAGCAATCAGCCCCAGCATTTT.

This clonotype was detected only a few times. The chain links TRBV27 to TRBJ2-3; 8 positions agree with TRBD1. CDR3 length equals 16 residues. V lost 5 bases and J lost 3; bases outside the gene matches: 10. Germline lookup yields CDR1 MNHEY and CDR2 SMNVEV (reference sequence). The CDR3 region has the DNA TGTGCCAGCAGTGGGACAGGAAAAGGGCTTACAGATACGCAGTATTTT. It codes for CASSGTGKGLTDTQYF.

At least ten counts were recorded for this clonotype. V and J are TRBV28 and TRBJ1-5; a possible D gene is TRBD1 (5 bases). V shed 3 bases and J shed 2 bases, with 11 bases lying between them. From germline, CDR1 is MDHEN and CDR2 SYDVKM. The CDR3 is 15 residues long. CDR3 residues: CASSLQGFGNQPQHF. CDR3 nucleotide sequence: TGTGCCAGCAGTTTGCAGGGATTTGGCAATCAGCCCCAGCATTTT.

This clonotype was counted only a few times. This chain connects TRBV20-1 to TRBJ2-1; the match to TRBD2 covers 8 bases. V shed 2 bases, J shed 3 bases, and the junction held 6 bases outside the gene matches. The CDR3 is 15 residues long. Germline-derived CDR1 and CDR2 are DFQATT and SNEGSKA (reference sequence). The CDR3 sequence: CSARRAGENYNEQFF. The CDR3 nucleotides read TGCAGTGCTAGAAGAGCGGGAGAGAACTACAATGAGCAGTTCTTC.

This clonotype has a count of ten or more. The J gene is TRBJ2-3, the V gene TRBV7-6, with D possibly being TRBD1 (5 bases). Germline lookup yields CDR1 SGHVS and CDR2 FNYEAQ. Deletions cut 5 bases from V and 5 bases from J, with 14 bases between. The CDR3 extends over 14 amino acids. The CDR3 region is CASSPTRGGDTQYF. As DNA, the CDR3 is TGTGCCAGCAGCCCCACAAGGGGCGGAGATACGCAGTATTTT.

The chain combines TRBV6-2 or TRBV6-3 with TRBJ1-1; D unresolved. Looked up from germline, CDR1 is MNHEY and CDR2 is SVGEGT. The V gene lost 2 bases and the J gene lost 7 bases, with 8 bases spanning the gap. The CDR3 spans 12 residues. The CDR3 spells CASSYPPGEAFF. The CDR3 coding sequence is TGTGCCAGCAGTTACCCCCCCGGTGAAGCTTTCTTT.

The chain employs TRBV12-5 and TRBJ2-7; no clear D. Germline V gene lookup returns CDR1 LGHNT and CDR2 FRNRAP. The ends were cut back, 0 bases at V and 1 base at J, with 13 bases in the middle. This CDR3 comprises 16 residues. For the CDR3, the DNA is TGTGCTAGTGGTTTGGTCCCAGGCGCTCCTTCCTACGAGCAGTACTTC. This translates into CASGLVPGAPSYEQYF.

In its sample, this clonotype was seen a few times. J is TRBJ2-7 and V is TRBV7-6; D is uncertain. V lost 0 bases and J lost 5, with 5 bases in between. Germline loops: CDR1 SGHVS, CDR2 FNYEAQ. The CDR3 has 12 residues. The CDR3 sequence is CASSLASHEQYF. CDR3 coding DNA: TGTGCCAGCAGCTTAGCTTCTCACGAGCAGTACTTC.

The chain uses TRBV7-6 and TRBJ2-7, with 11 bases lining up with TRBD2. This CDR3 contains 15 residues. Looked up from germline, CDR1 is SGHVS and CDR2 is FNYEAQ. With 0 bases clipped from V and 6 bases from J, the junction kept 4 bases outside the gene matches. The CDR3 DNA reads TGTGCCAGCAGCTTAGCTAGCGGGAGGGTCGTCGAGCAGTACTTC. This sequence encodes CASSLASGRVVEQYF.

The chain has TRBV12-3 or TRBV12-4 and TRBJ2-1; 9 bases are a match to TRBD2. The CDR3 has 12 amino acids. With 6 bases clipped from V and 14 bases from J, the junction kept 8 bases outside the gene matches. The CDR3 region is CASSFSGGLEFF. The CDR3 coding sequence is TGTGCCAGCAGCTTCAGCGGGGGGCTCGAGTTCTTC.

V gene TRBV6-2 or TRBV6-3 combines with J gene TRBJ2-5; D possibly corresponds to TRBD1 (5 bases). Trimming shortened V by 6 bases and J by 3 bases, and 20 bases separated the two germline ends. CDR1 is MNHEY, CDR2 SVGEGT, per germline. The CDR3 sequence is 16 residues long. CDR3 amino acids: CASRRLGVPSKETQYF. The CDR3 DNA is TGTGCCAGCAGACGTCTAGGGGTCCCCTCGAAAGAGACCCAGTACTTC.

Many counts were recorded for this clonotype. The V gene is TRBV4-3, the J gene TRBJ2-1, with a weak D call TRBD1 (5 bases). V was shortened by 4 bases and J by 9 bases, with 13 bases between the two germline ends. Per the germline V gene, CDR1 is LGHNA and CDR2 is YSLEER. The CDR3 has 13 residues. The CDR3 DNA sequence: TGCGCCAGCAGCCCGACAGTTTTTAGTGAGCAGTTCTTC. It is translated as CASSPTVFSEQFF.

As regards this clonotype: A much larger clone differs by one base, so this may be a read error. J is TRBJ1-1 and V is TRBV7-9; D unresolved. This CDR3 has 11 residues. CDR1 is SEHNR and CDR2 is FQNEAQ in the germline V gene (reference sequence). The CDR3 bases are TGTACCAGCAGCGCCACCACTGAAGCTTTCTTT. Its translation: CTSSATTEAFF.

About this clonotype itself: With a much larger clone just one base away, this may be a read error. This chain uses TRBV24-1 with TRBJ2-3, with a possible D match to TRBD1 (6 bases). The length of the CDR3 is 13 residues. The germline V and J ends were trimmed by 9 bases and 7 bases, with 16 bases remaining between them. Germline CDR1 reads KGHDR; CDR2 reads SFDVKD. CDR3 amino acids: CATGQWSPYTQYF. As DNA, the CDR3 is TGTGCCACCGGACAGTGGAGCCCGTATACGCAGTATTTT.

The gene calls are TRBV29-1 and TRBJ1-4; TRBD1 agrees at 7 bases. Germline V gene sequence: CDR1 SQVTM, CDR2 ANQGSEA. V was pared by 4 bases and J by 6 bases, with 8 bases of the junction left unmatched. This CDR3 has 14 amino acids. CDR3 DNA: TGCAGCGTTGGCCAGGGGGTCACTGATGAAAAACTGTTTTTT. It specifies CSVGQGVTDEKLFF.

V usage is TRBV19 and J usage is TRBJ1-5, with a possible D match to TRBD1 (5 bases). Trimming pared 6 bases from V and 0 bases from J, leaving 12 bases between. The CDR3 is 15 amino acids. Germline CDR1 reads LNHDA; CDR2 reads SQIVND (reference sequence). The CDR3 loop reads CASRIGHLSNQPQHF. The CDR3 nucleotides read TGTGCCAGTAGGATCGGACATCTTAGCAATCAGCCCCAGCATTTT.

V usage is TRBV29-1 and J usage is TRBJ2-1, with D possibly being TRBD2 (7 bases). Germline CDR1 reads SQVTM; CDR2 reads ANQGSEA. The CDR3 extends over 13 amino acids. V was clipped by 4 bases and J by 8 bases, with 15 bases between them. This chain's CDR3 is CSVAGGAGDEQFF. CDR3 DNA sequence: TGCAGCGTTGCGGGGGGCGCAGGGGATGAGCAGTTCTTC.

This clonotype came up many times. This chain links TRBV5-6 with TRBJ2-7; D gene uncertain. Germline values: CDR1 SGHDT, CDR2 YYEEEE. The germline V and J ends were trimmed by 5 bases and 2 bases, with 14 bases remaining between them. The CDR3 length is 14 residues. The CDR3 is CASSRQDLTYEQYF. The CDR3 DNA sequence: TGTGCCAGCAGTCGTCAGGACCTTACCTACGAGCAGTACTTC.

The chain has TRBV23-1 and TRBJ1-6; 7 nucleotides align to TRBD1. TRBV23-1 carries the ORF label, with uncertain function. The V gene end was trimmed by 0 bases and the J gene end by 4 bases; junction bases not matched to a gene: 6. The length of the CDR3 is 17 residues. The CDR3 is CASSQSRTGLYNSPLHF. The CDR3 coding sequence is TGCGCCAGCAGTCAATCGCGGACAGGTCTATATAATTCACCCCTCCACTTT.

Details on this clonotype: The junction and the germline gene differ at one end; a read error may be behind it. CDR3 residues: CSVRSLTSTYTQYF. CDR3 coding DNA: TGCAGCGTCCGGTCCCTTACTAGCACATATACGCAGTATTTT. This chain joins TRBV29-1 and TRBJ2-3, with D perhaps TRBD2 (6 bases). Per the germline V gene, CDR1 is SQVTM and CDR2 is ANQGSEA. The CDR3 is 14 amino acids.

This clonotype was observed a few times. The V call is TRBV12-3 or TRBV12-4, the J call TRBJ1-2; 7 nucleotides line up with TRBD1. The length of the CDR3 is 15 residues. V gave up 3 bases and J gave up 5 bases; unmatched junction bases: 9. Here the CDR3 DNA reads TGTGCCAGCAGTTTCCGTCCCGGGACAGAATATGGCTACACCTTC. Translated, it gives CASSFRPGTEYGYTF.

This clonotype was observed a few times. The V and J genes are TRBV11-2 and TRBJ2-2; 7 nucleotides match TRBD2. V shed 6 bases, J shed 2 bases, and the junction held 6 bases outside the gene matches. The CDR3 consists of 15 residues. Per germline, CDR1 SGHAT and CDR2 FQNNGV. The CDR3 DNA sequence: TGTGCCAGCAGGTCGCTAGCGGAAAACACCGGGGAGCTGTTTTTT. This encodes CASRSLAENTGELFF.

On this clonotype: No conserved phenylalanine or tryptophan is present at the end of the CDR3, so a read error is the likely explanation. The V call is TRBV27, the J call TRBJ2-5, with D tentatively TRBD1 (5 bases). Trimming shortened V by 5 bases and J by 3 bases, and 10 bases separated the two germline ends. This CDR3 region has 13 residues. CDR1 and CDR2 from the germline V gene are MNHEY and SMNVEV (reference sequence). In DNA form, the CDR3 reads TGTGCCAGCAGTGCCAGGGAAAAAGAGACCCAGTACATC. Amino acids: CASSAREKETQYI.

This clonotype occurred many times. The rearrangement joins TRBV2 to TRBJ2-7, with 7 bases fitting TRBD1. Trimming took 1 base from V and 3 from J; bases not matched to a gene: 0. CDR1 is SNHLY and CDR2 is FYNNEI in the germline V gene. This CDR3 contains 13 residues. CDR3 bases: TGTGCCAGCAGTGAAGGGACAGGCTACGAGCAGTACTTC. The encoded protein is CASSEGTGYEQYF.

The chain links TRBV10-3 to TRBJ1-1; D remains ambiguous. V was shortened by 3 bases and J by 0 bases, with 8 bases between the two germline ends. Germline V gene lookup returns CDR1 ENHRY and CDR2 SYGVKD. The CDR3 is 14 amino acids. CDR3 coding DNA: TGTGCCATCAGTGACGGGCAGATGAACACTGAAGCTTTCTTT. It specifies CAISDGQMNTEAFF.

This clonotype was found many times. V and J are TRBV14 and TRBJ1-2, with D perhaps matching TRBD1 (5 bases). The germline gives CDR1 SGHDN, CDR2 FVKESK. V lost 1 base to trimming and J lost 6 bases, with 12 bases between them. The CDR3 is made up of 14 amino acids. The CDR3 DNA reads TGTGCCAGCAGCCAAGTTTATCAGGGAGATGGCTACACCTTC. This sequence encodes CASSQVYQGDGYTF.

The table lists this clonotype with many counts. The chain combines TRBV7-6 with TRBJ2-4, with TRBD2 identical over 8 bases. Germline assignment: CDR1 SGHVS and CDR2 FNYEAQ. Trimming cost V 5 bases and J 8 bases; bases outside gene matches: 11. This CDR3 region has 15 residues. CDR3 coding DNA: TGTGCCAGCAGCCCGACCGGGGGGGCCGCGGACATTCAGTACTTC. Its protein is CASSPTGGAADIQYF.

This rearrangement joins TRBV7-9 to TRBJ2-7, with 10 bases matching TRBD2. V shed 5 bases and J 1 base; nucleotides not matched to a gene: 5. In germline, CDR1 is SEHNR, CDR2 FQNEAQ (reference sequence). The CDR3 runs 15 residues. The CDR3 loop is CASSPGTSVSYEQYF. CDR3 nucleotides: TGTGCCAGCAGCCCCGGGACTAGCGTTTCCTACGAGCAGTACTTC.